This is a list of T cell receptor beta chains from one sample in a study of graft-versus-host responses after intestinal transplantation. Here immunoSEQ multiplex PCR was the method, and the copy in TCRdb shows in-frame clones only, minus some. The sample records over 3,500 clones, roughly two fifths being singletons. The sample was alloreactive CD8+ T cells from a mixed lymphocyte reaction culture, taken before transplantation. All receptors come from a human patient who was an organ donor for intestinal transplantation. Both conserved end residues are part of each CDR3. Some rows have no size entry. The others give once, few or many, or a class for an expanded clone.

len | v_gene | abundance | CDR3aa
15 | TRBV10-1 | - | CASEIAGAPYNEQFF
19 | TRBV7-9 | - | CASSLGDRGGHASTDTQYF
16 | TRBV21-1 | once | CASGKGWGERRFQQYF
14 | TRBV10-3 | - | CAIRWGTEAYEQYF
16 | TRBV7-3 | - | CASSLSRTSDYNEQFF
13 | TRBV12-5 | - | CASGLVWGTGVNF
16 | TRBV9 | few | CASSVQGGTGADEQFF
13 | TRBV28 | - | CASSLTEIYEQYF
17 | TRBV5-1 | few | CASSLGAPGGPYNEQFF
13 | TRBV2 | - | CASSSEPGNEQFF
11 | TRBV29-1 | medium-sized | CSVLSNYGYTF
15 | TRBV29-1 | medium-sized | CSVSPRTGKKETQYF
16 | TRBV9 | - | CASSAEGGGRAYEQYF
13 | TRBV4-2 | - | CASRTGESTEAFF
20 | TRBV7-6 | once | CASSLAGGLAALTSYNEQFF
15 | TRBV7-8 | - | CASRLGGGSNYGYTF
12 | TRBV29-1 | - | CSVNTYTDTQYF
15 | TRBV2 | - | CASSAGVLGGETQYF
14 | TRBV28 | - | CASSLGLAGNEQFF
14 | TRBV7-2 | - | CASSLDRRHEKLFF
15 | TRBV5-6 | - | CASSFSTGTSYEQYF
14 | TRBV7-7 | - | CASSWGQGSYEQYF
13 | TRBV4-1 | few | CASSQEEEDEQFF
14 | TRBV18 | - | CASSPTSGSYEQYF
15 | TRBV4-3 | few | CASSQVLSGPDTQYF
15 | TRBV27 | - | CASSSPRLFSYEQYF
15 | TRBV4-1 | - | CASSQALWSPYEQYF
15 | TRBV2 | few | CASSAGQGWTYEQYF
14 | TRBV4-2 | - | CASGQAPEADTQYF
11 | TRBV7-9 | - | CASGTGGELFF
18 | TRBV21-1 | - | CASSIRIATKVHNEKLFF
15 | TRBV5-1 | - | CASSLVDIEFQPQHF
15 | TRBV27 | - | CASSLGTSVWYEQYF
15 | TRBV9 | - | CASSERSRKTREQYF
17 | TRBV19 | - | CASSIRGGRNSNEKLFF
14 | TRBV7-9 | - | CASIEFTGDIEQFF
17 | TRBV9 | - | CASSVGLELADEGTQYF
14 | TRBV5-6 | - | CASSLGQGQETQYF
18 | TRBV4-1 | - | CASSQVYVLPFRYNEQFF
17 | TRBV14 | - | CASSQDSYISGANVLTF
14 | TRBV28 | medium-sized | CASSLAGGYNEQFF
16 | TRBV6-1 | few | CASSEIGGVVDYEQYF
15 | TRBV6-1 | - | CASMAVLGGNYGYTF
15 | TRBV5-8 | - | CASSYGLGSYNEQFF
15 | TRBV11-2 | - | CASSVSGGSTDTQYF
15 | TRBV4-3 | few | CASSQDWDRGYEQYF
19 | TRBV6-4 | few | CASSDSRFDSGSSYNEQFF
17 | TRBV28 | few | CASIPRDRDLSNQPQHF
16 | TRBV6-4 | - | CASSELAGGRTDTQYF
17 | TRBV27 | - | CASQPILGRGRTDTQYF
13 | TRBV30 | few | CAWSAGVSYEQYF
12 | TRBV27 | - | CASSCGYQPQHF
16 | TRBV4-3 | - | CASSQGTGQGSYEQYF
14 | TRBV29-1 | large | CSVMTGPLDGGYTF
14 | TRBV5-1 | large | CASSLVGGGYEQYF